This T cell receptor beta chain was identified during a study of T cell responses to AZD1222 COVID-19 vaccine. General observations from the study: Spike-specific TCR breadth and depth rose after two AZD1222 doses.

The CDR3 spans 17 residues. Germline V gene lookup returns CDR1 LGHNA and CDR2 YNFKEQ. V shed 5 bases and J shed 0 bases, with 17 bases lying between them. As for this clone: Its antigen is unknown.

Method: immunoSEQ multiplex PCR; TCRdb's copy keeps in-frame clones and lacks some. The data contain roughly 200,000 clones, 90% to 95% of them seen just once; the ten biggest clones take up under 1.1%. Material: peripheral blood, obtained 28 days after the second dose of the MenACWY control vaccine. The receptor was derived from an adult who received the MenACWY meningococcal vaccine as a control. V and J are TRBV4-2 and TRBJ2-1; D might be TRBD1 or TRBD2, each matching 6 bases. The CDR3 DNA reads TGTGCCAGCAGCGGAGCGCACGGAGGGGGCTCCTACAATGAGCAGTTCTTC. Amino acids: CASSGAHGGGSYNEQFF.